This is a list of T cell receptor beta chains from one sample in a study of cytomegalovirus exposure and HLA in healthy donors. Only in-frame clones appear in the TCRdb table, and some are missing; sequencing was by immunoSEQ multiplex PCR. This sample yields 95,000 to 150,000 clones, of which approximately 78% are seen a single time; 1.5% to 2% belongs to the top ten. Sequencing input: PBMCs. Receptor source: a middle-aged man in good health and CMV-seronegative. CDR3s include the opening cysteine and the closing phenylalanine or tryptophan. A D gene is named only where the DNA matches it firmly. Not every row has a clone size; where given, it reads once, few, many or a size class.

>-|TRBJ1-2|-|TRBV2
TGTGCCAGCAGACCGCGTTTACAGGCTAACTATGGCTACACCTTC
CASRPRLQANYGYTF
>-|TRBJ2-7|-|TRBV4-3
TGCGCCAGCAGCCAGACCAGGGGCCCCTACGAGCAGTACTTC
CASSQTRGPYEQYF
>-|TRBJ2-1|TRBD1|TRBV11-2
TGTGCCAGCAGCTCTAACAGGGGTGGGGAGCAGTTCTTC
CASSSNRGGEQFF
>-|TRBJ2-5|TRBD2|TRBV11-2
TGTGCCAGCAGCTCGAGGCCTAGCGGGGGCGAGGAGACCCAGTACTTC
CASSSRPSGGEETQYF
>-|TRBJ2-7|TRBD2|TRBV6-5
TGTGCCAGCAGTCCTAGCGGGCCCAGTCCCTACGAGCAGTACTTC
CASSPSGPSPYEQYF
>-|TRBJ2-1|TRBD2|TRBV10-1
TGCGCCAGCAGTGTTTTACGGGGGGGATATGAGCAGTTCTTC
CASSVLRGGYEQFF
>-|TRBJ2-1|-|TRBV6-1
TGTGCCAGCGTAGAAGCCTCCTACAATGAGCAGTTCTTC
CASVEASYNEQFF
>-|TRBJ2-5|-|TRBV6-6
TGTGCCAGCGGAACCTCCAGCGGAGAGACCCAGTACTTC
CASGTSSGETQYF
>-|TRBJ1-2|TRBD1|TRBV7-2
TGTGCCAGCACGCAGACAGGGGTTAACTATGGCTACACCTTC
CASTQTGVNYGYTF
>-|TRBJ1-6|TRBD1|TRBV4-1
TGCGCCAGCAGCCCCGATTCGGGACAGTTCTATAATTCACCCCTCCACTTT
CASSPDSGQFYNSPLHF
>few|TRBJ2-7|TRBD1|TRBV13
TGTGCCAGCAGCTGGGGCCGGGACAGGTCATACGAGCAGTACTTC
CASSWGRDRSYEQYF
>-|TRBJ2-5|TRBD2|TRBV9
TGTGCCAGCAGCCCAGATTGGGGGGGTTCTCAAGAGACCCAGTACTTC
CASSPDWGGSQETQYF
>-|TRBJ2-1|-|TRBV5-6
TGTGCCAGCAGCTCGACCCTCGGGACCTACAATGAGCAGTTCTTC
CASSSTLGTYNEQFF
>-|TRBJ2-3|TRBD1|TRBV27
TGTGCCAGCAGTGCCTCCGGGACAGGGACACGCACAGATACGCAGTATTTT
CASSASGTGTRTDTQYF
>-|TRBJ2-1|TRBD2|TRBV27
TGTGCCAGCTCCCAGGCGGGAGTGGATGAGCAGTTCTTC
CASSQAGVDEQFF
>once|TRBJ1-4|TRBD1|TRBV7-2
TGTGCCAGCAGCTTGGGACAGGGGAGGGAAAAACTGTTTTTT
CASSLGQGREKLFF
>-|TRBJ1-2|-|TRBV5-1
TGCGCCAGCCGGGACAACGCCTTTAAGCTTAAGGGCTACACCTTC
CASRDNAFKLKGYTF
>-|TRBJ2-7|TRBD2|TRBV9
TGTGCCAGCAGCCGGACTAGCAACTACGAGCAGTGCTTC
CASSRTSNYEQCF
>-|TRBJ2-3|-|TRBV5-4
TGTGCCAGCAGCCCGACCGTCGGGAGACACTATACAGATACGCAGTATTTT
CASSPTVGRHYTDTQYF
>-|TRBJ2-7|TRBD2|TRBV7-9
TGTGCCAGCAGCAATCCGGGACTAGTAAACTACGAGCAGTACTTC
CASSNPGLVNYEQYF
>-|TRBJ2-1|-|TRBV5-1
TGCGCCAGCAGCTCCGCCGATCGCGGCGATGAGCAGTTCTTC
CASSSADRGDEQFF
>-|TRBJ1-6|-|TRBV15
TGTGCCACCAGCAGAGATGCAGGTTCACCCCTCCACTTT
CATSRDAGSPLHF
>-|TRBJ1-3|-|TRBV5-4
TGTGCCAGCAGGACAGAATCTGGAAACACCATATATTTT
CASRTESGNTIYF
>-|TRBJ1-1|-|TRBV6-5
TGTGCCAGCAGTTCCCCTCGGGAGAACACTGAAGCTTTCTTT
CASSSPRENTEAFF
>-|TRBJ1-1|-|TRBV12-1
TGTGCCAGCAGCCTCACAGGCCTGAACACTGAAGCTTTCTTT
CASSLTGLNTEAFF
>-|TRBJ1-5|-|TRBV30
TGTGCCTGGAGTTCTGGGCGCCTCCAGCCCCAGCATTTT
CAWSSGRLQPQHF
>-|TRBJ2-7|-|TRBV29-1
TGCAGCGTTGTACAGGCGATTTCCTACGAGCAGTACTTC
CSVVQAISYEQYF
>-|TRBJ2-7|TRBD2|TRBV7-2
TGTGCCAGCAGCTCCAGCGGGAGTAGGCCCGAGCAGTGCTTC
CASSSSGSRPEQCF
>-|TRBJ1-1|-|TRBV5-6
TGTGCCAGCAGCTTTTTCGGGGTTGAAGCTTTCTTT
CASSFFGVEAFF
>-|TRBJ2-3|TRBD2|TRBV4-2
TGTGCCAGCAGCCAAGAGGTAGCGGGGGGAGGGAAAGATACGCAGTATTTT
CASSQEVAGGGKDTQYF
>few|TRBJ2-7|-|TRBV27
TGTGCCAGCAGCCGGACATCTTCCTACGAGCAGTACTTC
CASSRTSSYEQYF
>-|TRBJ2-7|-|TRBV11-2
TGTGCCAGCAGCTTAGAGGGTCAGGCCTACGAGCAGTACTTC
CASSLEGQAYEQYF
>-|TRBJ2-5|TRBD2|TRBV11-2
TGTGCCAGCAGCTTAGTGTACTTCGCTAGCGGGGCCAAAGAGACCCAGTACTTC
CASSLVYFASGAKETQYF
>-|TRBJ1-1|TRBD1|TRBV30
TGTGCCTGGAGTCAGACAGGGCTTGAAGCTTTCTTT
CAWSQTGLEAFF
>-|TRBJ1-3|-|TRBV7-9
TGTGCCAGCACCATCAGGGGTGAATCTGGAAACACCATATATTTT
CASTIRGESGNTIYF
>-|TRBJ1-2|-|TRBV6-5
TGTGCCAGCAGTTCCGGACAGTATGGCTACACCTTC
CASSSGQYGYTF
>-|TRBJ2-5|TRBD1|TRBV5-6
TGTGCCAGCAGCGGAACAGGGGGCAGCGAGACCCAGTACTTC
CASSGTGGSETQYF
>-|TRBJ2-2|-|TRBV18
TGTGCCAGCTCACCAACAAGTCCCGCCGGGGAGCTGTTTTTT
CASSPTSPAGELFF
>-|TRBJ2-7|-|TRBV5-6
TGTGCCAGCAGCTTGAGAACAAGGAGCTACGAGCAGTACTTC
CASSLRTRSYEQYF
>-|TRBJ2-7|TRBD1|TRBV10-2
TGCGCCAGCGCGGACAGGGCCTACGAGCAGTACTTC
CASADRAYEQYF
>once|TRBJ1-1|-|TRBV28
TGTGCCAGCAGTTCGGGTCCTGAAGCTTTCTTT
CASSSGPEAFF
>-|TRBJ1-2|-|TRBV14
TGTGCCAGCAGCCAAGATTTGGACAGAAACTATGGCTACACCTTC
CASSQDLDRNYGYTF
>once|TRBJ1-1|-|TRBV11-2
TGTGCCAGCAGCTTTACAGGGCGGATTGAAGCTTTCTTT
CASSFTGRIEAFF
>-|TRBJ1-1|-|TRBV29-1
TGCAGCGTTGAACCTCAGGGGAGTACTGAAGCTTTCTTT
CSVEPQGSTEAFF
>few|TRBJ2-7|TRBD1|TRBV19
TGTGCCAGTAGTATCCGGGACAGGGCCTACGAGCAGTACTTC
CASSIRDRAYEQYF
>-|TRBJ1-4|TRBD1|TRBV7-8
TGTGCCAGCAGCTCCTTCGGGACAGTTAATGAAAAACTGTTTTTT
CASSSFGTVNEKLFF
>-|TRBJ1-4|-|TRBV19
TGTGCCAGTAGCTTCAGGGTAAAGGAAGAAAAACTGTTTTTT
CASSFRVKEEKLFF
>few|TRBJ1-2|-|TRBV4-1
TGCGCCAGCAGCGGGGGGGCGAACTATGGCTACACCTTC
CASSGGANYGYTF
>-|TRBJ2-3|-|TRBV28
TGTGCCAGCAGTTCCCGCGCCAACGGGGATACGCAGTATTTT
CASSSRANGDTQYF
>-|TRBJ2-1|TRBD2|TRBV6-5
TGTGCCAGCAGGCTAGCGGGTCCCTACAATGAGCAGTTCTTC
CASRLAGPYNEQFF
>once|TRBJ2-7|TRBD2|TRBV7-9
TGTGCCAGCAGCGTTTCTAGCGGGAGAAACCACGAGCAGTACTTC
CASSVSSGRNHEQYF
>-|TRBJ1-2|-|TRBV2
TGTGCCAGCAGTGAGGGGGCGCATGGCTACACCTTC
CASSEGAHGYTF